Below are 10 T cell receptor beta chains sequenced from a single sample in a study of cytomegalovirus exposure and HLA in healthy donors (dated by TCRdb to the late 2010s). Libraries were made using the immunoSEQ multiplex PCR assay. For the multiplex PCR, a mixture combining 60 forward primers for TCR Vbeta segments and 13 reverse primers for TCR Jbeta segments was used. Not all clones reach the TCRdb copy of this immuneACCESS table, which keeps in-frame sequences only. Checked studies attribute under half of the gap to unresolved V genes and leave the rest unexplained. The sample table lists about 220,000 clones, under 80% of them with a count of one. The ten biggest clones cover about 1.9% of the sample. Sequencing input: PBMCs. All receptors derive from a woman in her 30s in good health and CMV-seronegative.

This sequence joins TRBV28 and TRBJ1-1; 10 bases agree with TRBD1. This CDR3 contains 15 residues. The germline gives CDR1 MDHEN, CDR2 SYDVKM. Trimming at V came to 6 bases and at J to 5 bases, leaving 9 bases not matched to a gene. The CDR3 bases are TGTGCCAGCAGACCGGGACAGGGGCTGAGAACTGAAGCTTTCTTT. Translating it yields CASRPGQGLRTEAFF.

The chain joins TRBV6-5 to TRBJ1-6, with 7 bases fitting TRBD1. Trimming took 5 bases from V and 15 from J; bases not matched to a gene: 7. Germline-derived CDR1 and CDR2 are MNHEY and SVGAGI. This CDR3 is 12 amino acids long. CDR3 in DNA: TGTGCCAGCAGTGAAGCGGGGGACAGCCTCCACTTT. As protein: CASSEAGDSLHF.

J is TRBJ1-2 and V is TRBV11-1; perhaps TRBD1 as D (5 bases). Trimming shortened V by 4 bases and J by 2 bases, and 14 bases separated the two germline ends. The CDR3 contains 15 residues. Germline CDR1 SGHAT, CDR2 FQDESV (reference sequence). The chain's CDR3 is CASSSTFGGNYGYTF. The CDR3 nucleotides read TGTGCCAGCAGCTCGACGTTCGGGGGGAACTATGGCTACACCTTC.

The gene calls are TRBV2 and TRBJ1-2; D not resolved. This CDR3 spans 10 amino acids. Trimming took off 8 bases at V and 5 bases at J, with 6 bases between the two ends. The germline V gene has CDR1 SNHLY and CDR2 FYNNEI. The CDR3 sequence is CASVQYGYTF. CDR3 coding DNA: TGTGCCAGCGTACAGTATGGCTACACCTTC.

For this clone: One end of the junction is discordant with germline, which a read error may explain. Here the CDR3 DNA reads TGTTCCAGCGGATCCACCTCGGGAGGGTTGGAGACCCAGTACTTC. It yields the protein CSSGSTSGGLETQYF. The chain combines TRBV7-9 with TRBJ2-5; TRBD2 matches at 8 bases. Per the germline V gene, CDR1 is SEHNR and CDR2 is FQNEAQ (reference sequence). The CDR3 loop spans 15 amino acids.

This chain links TRBV12-5 with TRBJ1-6, with D unresolved. The V end lost 0 bases, the J end lost 8 bases, and 11 bases lay between the germline ends. In germline, CDR1 is LGHNT, CDR2 FRNRAP. The length of the CDR3 is 15 residues. CDR3 amino acids: CASGLVRTAHSPLHF. Here the CDR3 DNA reads TGTGCTAGTGGTTTGGTACGCACAGCCCATTCACCCCTCCACTTT.

V and J are TRBV4-2 and TRBJ2-7; maybe TRBD1 (5 bases). CDR1 LGHNA and CDR2 YNFKEQ come from the germline V gene. V was trimmed by 1 base and J by 3 bases, leaving 10 bases between them. The CDR3 has 14 amino acids. The CDR3 nucleotides are TGTGCCAGCAGCCAAGCCGACAGAGGCTACGAGCAGTACTTC. This codes for CASSQADRGYEQYF.

A remark on this clone: Other DNA sequences in the same sample also yield this CDR3. V usage is TRBV6-1 and J usage is TRBJ2-3; 11 positions agree with TRBD2. Germline CDR1 and CDR2: MNHNS and SASEGT. V was clipped by 5 bases and J by 6 bases; unmatched bases: 7. The CDR3 runs to 15 residues. The CDR3 DNA is TGTGCCAGCAGTCCTCTAGCGGGAGGTTCCGATACGCAGTATTTT. Amino acid sequence: CASSPLAGGSDTQYF.

Only one count was recorded for this clone. The chain joins TRBV27 to TRBJ2-2; 9 nucleotides agree with TRBD1. V shed 6 bases and J 3 bases; nucleotides not matched to a gene: 8. The CDR3 is 16 amino acids. Germline assignment: CDR1 MNHEY and CDR2 SMNVEV (reference sequence). CDR3 nucleotide sequence: TGTGCCAGCAGGCGGACAGGGGACTCTTACACCGGGGAGCTGTTTTTT. This gives the protein CASRRTGDSYTGELFF.

The CDR3 DNA reads as TGCAGCGTTGAAGATCTTTTGACGGCAGGGTCCCTCCAAGAGACCCAGTACTTC. Translated: CSVEDLLTAGSLQETQYF. This sequence joins TRBV29-1 and TRBJ2-5; tentative D call: TRBD1 (5 bases). The CDR3 runs 18 residues. The germline gives CDR1 SQVTM, CDR2 ANQGSEA. The V and J ends lost 0 bases and 1 base respectively, with 21 bases between them.